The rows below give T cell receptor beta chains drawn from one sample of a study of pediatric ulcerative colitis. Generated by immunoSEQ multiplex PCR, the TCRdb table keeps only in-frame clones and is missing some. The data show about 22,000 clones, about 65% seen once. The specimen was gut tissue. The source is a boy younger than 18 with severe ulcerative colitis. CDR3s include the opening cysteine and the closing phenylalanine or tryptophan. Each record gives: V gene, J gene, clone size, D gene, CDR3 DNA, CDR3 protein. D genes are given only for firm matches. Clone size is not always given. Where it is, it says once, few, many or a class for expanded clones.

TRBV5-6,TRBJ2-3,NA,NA,TGTGCCAGCAGCACCTATAGCAATCTCCTCTCTGGTACGCAGTATTTT,CASSTYSNLLSGTQYF
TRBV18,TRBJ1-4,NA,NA,TGTGCCAGCTCACTCCGGGACGCGACGGAAAAACTGTTTTTT,CASSLRDATEKLFF
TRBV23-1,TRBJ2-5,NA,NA,TGCGCCAGCAGAAGCCCGGGACAAACTGCGGAGACCCAGTACTTC,CASRSPGQTAETQYF
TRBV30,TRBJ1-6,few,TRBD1,TGTGCCTGGAGTCTGGGACAGGGGAATTCACCCCTCCACTTT,CAWSLGQGNSPLHF
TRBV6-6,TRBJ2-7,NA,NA,TGTGCCAGCAGTTACGCAGGGGGGCCCTACGAGCAGTACTTC,CASSYAGGPYEQYF
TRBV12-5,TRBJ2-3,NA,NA,TGTGCTAGTGGTTTGGTACCAGATACGCAGTATTTT,CASGLVPDTQYF
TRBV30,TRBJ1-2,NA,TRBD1,TGTGCCTGGGAGGAGGGGGCAAGTGGCTACACCTTC,CAWEEGASGYTF
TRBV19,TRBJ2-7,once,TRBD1,TGTGCCAGTAGTCCTACAGGGGTCATCTACGAGCAGTACTTC,CASSPTGVIYEQYF
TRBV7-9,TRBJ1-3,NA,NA,TGTGCCAGCAGCTTCACTATAGAGGCTGGAAACACCATATATTTT,CASSFTIEAGNTIYF
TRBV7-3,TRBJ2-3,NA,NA,TGTGCCAGCAGCGGCAATTTAAGCACAGATACGCAGTATTTT,CASSGNLSTDTQYF
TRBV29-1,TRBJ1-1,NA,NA,TGCAGCGTTGATGTGGGCGGGTCCGGCACTGAAGCTTTCTTT,CSVDVGGSGTEAFF
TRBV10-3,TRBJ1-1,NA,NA,TGTGCCATCGGGGCAGGGGTCAACACTGAAGCTTTCTTT,CAIGAGVNTEAFF
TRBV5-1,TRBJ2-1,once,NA,TGCGCCAGCAGGCGGGGAGATAGTGAGCAGTTCTTC,CASRRGDSEQFF
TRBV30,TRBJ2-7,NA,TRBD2,TGTGCCTGGATGAGAGGCGGGGGGATTTCCTACGAGCAGTACTTC,CAWMRGGGISYEQYF
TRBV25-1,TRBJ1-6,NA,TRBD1,TGTGCCAGCAGTATTCGTACAGGGGGCTCCTATAATTCACCCCTCCACTTT,CASSIRTGGSYNSPLHF
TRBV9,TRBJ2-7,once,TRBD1,TGTGCCAGCAGCGTAGGGCAGGGGGCGGGGGAGCAGTACTTC,CASSVGQGAGEQYF
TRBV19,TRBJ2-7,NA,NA,TGTGCCAGTAAACGGGGGTACGAGCAGTACTTC,CASKRGYEQYF
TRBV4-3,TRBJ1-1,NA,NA,TGCGCCAGCAGCCAAGCCGGGGTGTGGGTGAACACTGAAGCTTTCTTT,CASSQAGVWVNTEAFF
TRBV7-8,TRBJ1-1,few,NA,TGTGCCAGCAGCTTAGCGTACAAGAACACTGAAGCTTTCTTT,CASSLAYKNTEAFF
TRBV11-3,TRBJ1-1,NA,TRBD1,TGTGCCAGCAGCCCGGGACAGGGAGAACAAGCTTTCTTT,CASSPGQGEQAFF
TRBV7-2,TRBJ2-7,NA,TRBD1,TGTGCCAGCAGCCCGGACAGGGGTAGGCAGTACTTC,CASSPDRGRQYF
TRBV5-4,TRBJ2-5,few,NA,TGTGCCAGCAGCTTACTGGAGCGGAGCCAAGAGACCCAGTACTTC,CASSLLERSQETQYF
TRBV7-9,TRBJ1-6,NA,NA,TGTGCCAGCAGCTTAAACAGGGAGTCACCCCTCCACTTT,CASSLNRESPLHF
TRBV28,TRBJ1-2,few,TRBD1,TGTGCCAGCAGTCAGACAGGGTTTAACTATGGCTACACCTTC,CASSQTGFNYGYTF
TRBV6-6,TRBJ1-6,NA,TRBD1,TGTGCCAGCAACACACAGGGGAGCAGTAATTCACCCCTCCACTTT,CASNTQGSSNSPLHF
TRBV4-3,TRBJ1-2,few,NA,TGCGCCAGCAGCCAAGATCAGGCAGGGTTGAGCTACACCTTC,CASSQDQAGLSYTF